A single sample gave rise to the 10 T cell receptor beta chains below, sequenced in a study of cytomegalovirus exposure and HLA in healthy donors. A multiplex PCR was run with 60 Vbeta primers and 13 Jbeta primers. Clones were read by immunoSEQ multiplex PCR, and TCRdb kept only the in-frame ones, dropping some. The repertoire has fewer than 200,000 clones, approximately 75% of them found once; the top ten carry about 1.6%. The material sequenced was PBMCs. These TCRs come from a girl aged 10-17 years in good health and CMV-seronegative.

The chain recombines TRBV7-9 with TRBJ2-1; D ambiguous. CDR1 and CDR2 from the germline V gene are SEHNR and FQNEAQ (reference sequence). The CDR3 sequence is 17 residues long. V lost 4 bases, J lost 0 bases, and 16 bases lay in between. The CDR3 reads CASSSPVTVSSYNEQFF. The CDR3 coding sequence is TGTGCCAGCAGCTCCCCGGTTACGGTGAGCTCCTACAATGAGCAGTTCTTC.

The chain recombines TRBV5-4 with TRBJ1-1, with D perhaps matching TRBD1 (6 bases). V shed 5 bases and J shed 4 bases, with 15 bases lying between them. The CDR3 is made up of 14 amino acids. Germline CDR1 SGHNT, CDR2 YYREEE (reference sequence). This chain's CDR3 is CASRDTGSGTEAFF. The CDR3 nucleotides are TGTGCCAGCAGGGATACAGGGTCGGGCACTGAAGCTTTCTTT.

The CDR3 is CASSPIRDRKATYEQYF. The CDR3 nucleotides are TGTGCCAGCAGTCCCATCCGGGACAGGAAAGCTACCTACGAGCAGTACTTC. This chain joins TRBV27 and TRBJ2-7; 8 nucleotides align to TRBD1. Trimming removed 5 bases from V and 2 bases from J; junction bases left unmatched: 14. Germline CDR1 reads MNHEY; CDR2 reads SMNVEV (reference sequence). The CDR3 length is 17 residues.

The chain has TRBV27 and TRBJ1-1; D ambiguous. Germline CDR1 reads MNHEY; CDR2 reads SMNVEV (reference sequence). This CDR3 is 11 amino acids long. The V gene lost 10 bases and the J gene lost 4 bases, with 10 bases spanning the gap. In DNA, the CDR3 is TGTGCCACCGGACGGGGCACTGAAGCTTTCTTT. It is translated as CATGRGTEAFF.

The chain joins TRBV10-3 to TRBJ1-4; D is possibly TRBD1 (5 bases). This CDR3 region has 16 residues. Germline assignment: CDR1 ENHRY and CDR2 SYGVKD. The V end lost 2 bases, the J end lost 5 bases, and 15 bases lay between the germline ends. CDR3 region: CAISEQRRGENEKLFF. The DNA for the CDR3 is TGTGCCATCAGTGAGCAAAGGAGGGGAGAGAATGAAAAACTGTTTTTT.

V gene TRBV7-9 combines with J gene TRBJ1-6; a weak D match, TRBD1 (5 bases). Trimming took off 5 bases at V and 10 bases at J, with 9 bases between the two ends. CDR1 is SEHNR and CDR2 is FQNEAQ in the germline V gene (reference sequence). The CDR3 has 12 amino acids. The CDR3 spells CASSKGLSPLHF. DNA for the CDR3: TGTGCCAGCAGCAAGGGGTTGTCACCCCTCCACTTT.

V is TRBV5-4 and J is TRBJ2-2, with D tentatively TRBD1 (6 bases). Per the germline V gene, CDR1 is SGHNT and CDR2 is YYREEE (reference sequence). V gave up 3 bases and J gave up 6 bases, with 15 bases separating them. The CDR3 extends over 15 amino acids. The CDR3: CASSSSGVQSGELFF. The CDR3 DNA reads TGTGCCAGCAGCTCCTCAGGGGTTCAGTCCGGGGAGCTGTTTTTT.

CDR3: CASSQGVTANWEQYF. The CDR3 DNA sequence: TGCGCCAGCAGCCAAGGTGTGACAGCCAACTGGGAGCAGTACTTC. The chain couples TRBV4-1 to TRBJ2-7; D might be TRBD1 (5 bases). Trimming took 1 base from V and 7 from J, leaving 17 bases between them. The CDR3 covers 15 residues. CDR1 and CDR2 from the germline V gene are MGHRA and YSYEKL.

The V and J genes are TRBV6-5 and TRBJ1-1, with TRBD1 identical over 8 bases. This CDR3 is 13 amino acids long. V lost 4 bases, J lost 3 bases, and 1 base stayed unmatched. Germline lookup yields CDR1 MNHEY and CDR2 SVGAGI. Here the CDR3 reads CASSLTGDTEAFF. The CDR3 bases are TGTGCCAGCAGTTTGACAGGGGACACTGAAGCTTTCTTT.

This clone showed up just a few times. This chain links TRBV29-1 with TRBJ1-1, with 9 bases lining up with TRBD1. V lost 6 bases to trimming and J lost 1 base; unmatched junction nucleotides: 6. The CDR3 runs 14 residues. Germline V gene sequence: CDR1 SQVTM, CDR2 ANQGSEA. CDR3 in amino acids: CSVSGQGANTEAFF. The CDR3 DNA reads as TGCAGCGTCTCGGGACAGGGAGCGAACACTGAAGCTTTCTTT.